This TCR beta chain comes out of a study of blood T cell repertoires in COVID-19. Across the whole study: Both acute and convalescent COVID-19 samples were obtained from the United States, Italy and Spain. Sources were T cells, B-cell-depleted T cells, or PBMCs; the material itself was cDNA or gDNA.

The germline CDR1 and CDR2 sequences are SNHLY and FYNNEI. V was clipped by 10 bases and J by 4 bases, with 16 bases between them. The CDR3 has 13 residues. Original processing notes: Reference gene primers were amplified, and this amplification served to estimate nucleated cell counts. Libraries were prepared by immunoSEQ multiplex PCR; TCRdb keeps only in-frame clonotypes and omits some of them. D and trimming were read from the DNA, whereas the V and J calls and clone size are those reported in that table. Altogether around 140,000 clones are present, over 70% being singletons, with the ten largest covering roughly 2.5%.

Sequencing input: peripheral blood. The clonotype comes from a man between 45 and 60 years old with active COVID-19. This chain uses TRBV2 with TRBJ1-1; tentatively, D is TRBD1 (5 bases). CDR3: CATARGWVTEAFF. Written as DNA, the CDR3 is TGTGCCACGGCGCGGGGCTGGGTCACTGAAGCTTTCTTT.